Reported below is one TCR beta chain. This sample is drawn from a study of blood T cell repertoires in COVID-19. Study information: T cells, B-cell-depleted T cells, or PBMCs supplied cDNA or gDNA.

Profiling relied on immunoSEQ multiplex PCR, and the TCRdb table lists in-frame clones only, not all of them. The sample yields about 200,000 clones, about 84% seen once. Germline lookup yields CDR1 SGHKS and CDR2 YYEKEE (reference sequence). Trimming shortened V by 5 bases and J by 3 bases, and 12 bases separated the two germline ends. The CDR3 totals 14 residues. The specimen sequenced was PBMCs or T cells enriched from blood (not recorded which). The V gene is TRBV5-5, the J gene TRBJ1-5; D might be TRBD1 (5 bases). This TCR was sampled from a man aged 35 to 55 with acute COVID-19. CDR3 nucleotide sequence: TGTGCCAGCAGTCGCGGGGGGTTCAATCAGCCCCAGCATTTT. The encoded protein is CASSRGGFNQPQHF.